This T cell receptor beta chain was recovered during a study of T cell responses to AZD1222 COVID-19 vaccine (dated by TCRdb to about 2021). For the study in its entirety: A total of under 250 trial participants underwent TCR sequencing, of whom roughly 210 had received two doses of AZD1222 and approximately 25 had received two doses of the MenACWY control vaccine. Trial participants were enrolled into age subgroups of 18-55, 56-69 and 70-plus years, which contained roughly 140, 27 and 60 TCR-sequenced participants, respectively.

The full study reports these points: Most participants were white British and females outnumbered males, and the authors suggested that clonal diversity may have been underestimated. Because no day 14 peak-response samples were available, the repertoires could be characterized only after the peak T cell response. In the small 56-69-year group, the increase in depth fell short of significance, most likely because of low power. Conclusions about previously exposed vaccinees are limited, since just 6 or 7 AZD1222 recipients were seropositive for SARS-CoV-2 at baseline. Reportedly, almost half of the unique spike-specific TCRs recognized epitopes lying outside the regions that are mutated in the B.1.351 and B.1.1.7 variants. A significant rise in spike-specific TCR breadth and depth was observed after two AZD1222 doses relative to day 0 and relative to MenACWY recipients. The whole spike protein was spanned by vaccine-associated CD4 TCRs, and dominant responses were seen in regions 160-218 and 743-854.

Looking up the germline V gene yields CDR1 SGDLS and CDR2 YYNGEE. The CDR3 holds 12 amino acids from the cysteine to the phenylalanine. The sequence is cut down to CDR3 DNA, 36 bases in frame from base 1. The V and J ends are trimmed by 2 bases and 4 bases, leaving 3 bases between them. The CDR3 regions of human TCRbeta chains were analyzed by immunosequencing. Processing in the source paper ran as follows. Repertoire TCRs were checked for matches against a reference library of SARS-CoV-2-specific TCRs that had been generated using the MIRA antigen-specificity platform. Breadth was defined as the fraction of unique TCRs that were SARS-CoV-2-associated. Depth was defined as the fraction of total T cells that were SARS-CoV-2-associated. Using the MIRA data, each spike-specific TCR was mapped to the spike region that the TCR reacts to and placed in a CD4 or CD8 class. Log10-transformed breadth and depth values were compared by one-way ANOVA with Sidak's multiple comparisons tests. The clones in this table, taken by TCRdb from immuneACCESS, are in-frame only. Not every clone is retained; where verified, under half of the shortfall comes from an unresolved V gene, and the cause of the rest is unknown. The V and J calls and clone size were taken over from that table, and D and trimming were inferred from the DNA. The sample table shows approximately 80,000 clones, and more than 85% are seen once. Around 28% of the sample is taken by the ten largest.

Worth noting for this clone: Its target antigen remains unknown. No much larger clone is present one base from it, and per-base qualities are unavailable.

Explained via the paper, the time point label denotes: about 28 days (+/-7) after the second vaccine dose. AZD1222 recipients given second doses at about 4 weeks or at about 12 weeks were pooled, since spike-specific TCR depth and breadth were not found to differ between the two schedules. Vaccinee samples were obtained from the UK trials COV001 and COV002, which included a single-blind randomized controlled phase 2/3 trial of AZD1222 (ChAdOx1 nCoV-19) in healthy adults. For TCRbeta chain sequencing, PBMC samples from trial participants were taken at day 0 and at day 28 after the second dose. This sequence originates from an adult who received the AZD1222 COVID-19 vaccine. The source was peripheral blood, collected 28 days after the second AZD1222 dose. The V gene is TRBV9 and the J gene is TRBJ2-2; the D gene remains uncertain. The nucleotide sequence is TGTGCCAGCAGCGTTGCCACCGGGGAGCTGTTTTTT. This sequence encodes CASSVATGELFF.